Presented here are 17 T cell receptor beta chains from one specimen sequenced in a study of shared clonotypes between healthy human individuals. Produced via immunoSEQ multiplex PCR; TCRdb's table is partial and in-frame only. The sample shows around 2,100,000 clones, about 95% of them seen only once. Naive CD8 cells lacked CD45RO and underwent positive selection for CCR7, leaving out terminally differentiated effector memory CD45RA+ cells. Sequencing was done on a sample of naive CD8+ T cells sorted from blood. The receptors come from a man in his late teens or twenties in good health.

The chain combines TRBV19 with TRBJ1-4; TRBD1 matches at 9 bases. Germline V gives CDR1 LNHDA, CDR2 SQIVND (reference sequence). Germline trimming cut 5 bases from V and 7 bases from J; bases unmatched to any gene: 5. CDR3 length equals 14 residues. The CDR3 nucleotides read TGTGCCAGTAGTCCCGGGACAGGGCTTGAAAAACTGTTTTTT. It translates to CASSPGTGLEKLFF.

Here the CDR3 DNA reads TGTGCTAGTGGATTCGGCGGCTATGGCTACACCTTC. Protein product: CASGFGGYGYTF. The chain uses TRBV12-5 and TRBJ1-2; D is unresolved. The CDR3 consists of 12 residues. Trimming stripped 6 bases from V and 4 bases from J, with 9 bases between. CDR1 is LGHNT and CDR2 is FRNRAP in the germline V gene.

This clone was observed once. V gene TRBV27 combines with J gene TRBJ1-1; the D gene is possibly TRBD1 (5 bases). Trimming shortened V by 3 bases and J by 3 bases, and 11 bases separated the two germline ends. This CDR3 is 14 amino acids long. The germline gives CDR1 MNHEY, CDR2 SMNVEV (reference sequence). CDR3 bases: TGTGCCAGCAGTTTTGTTTGGGGGTACACTGAAGCTTTCTTT. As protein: CASSFVWGYTEAFF.

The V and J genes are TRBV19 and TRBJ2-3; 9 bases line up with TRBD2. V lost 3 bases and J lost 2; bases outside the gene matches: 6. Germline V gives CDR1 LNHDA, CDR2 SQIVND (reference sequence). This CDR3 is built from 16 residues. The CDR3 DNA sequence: TGTGCCAGTAGTATCGGAGCTAGCGGGACCACAGATACGCAGTATTTT. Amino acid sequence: CASSIGASGTTDTQYF.

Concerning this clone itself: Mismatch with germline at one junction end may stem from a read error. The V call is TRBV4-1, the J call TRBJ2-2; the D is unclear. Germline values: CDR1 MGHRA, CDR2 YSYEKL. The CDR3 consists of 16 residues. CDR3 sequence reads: CASNQDPTTPPGELFF. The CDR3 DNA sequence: TGCGCCAGCAACCAAGATCCTACGACTCCGCCCGGGGAGCTGTTTTTT.

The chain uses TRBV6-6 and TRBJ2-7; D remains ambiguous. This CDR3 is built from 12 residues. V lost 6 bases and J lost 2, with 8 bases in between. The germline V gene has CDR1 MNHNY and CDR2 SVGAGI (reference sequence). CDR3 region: CASSQRTYEQYF. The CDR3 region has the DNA TGTGCCAGCAGCCAACGGACCTACGAGCAGTACTTC.

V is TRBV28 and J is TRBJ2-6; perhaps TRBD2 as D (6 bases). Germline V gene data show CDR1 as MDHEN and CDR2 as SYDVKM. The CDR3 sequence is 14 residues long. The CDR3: CATEEGSGANVLTF. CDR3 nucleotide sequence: TGTGCGACCGAGGAGGGCTCTGGGGCCAACGTCCTGACTTTC.

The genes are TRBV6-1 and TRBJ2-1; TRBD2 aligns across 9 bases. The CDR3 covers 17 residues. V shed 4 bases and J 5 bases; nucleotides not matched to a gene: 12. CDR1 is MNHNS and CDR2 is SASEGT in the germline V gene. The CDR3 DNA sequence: TGTGCCAGCAGTGTATGGATAGCGGGAGTTCAGGACAATGAGCAGTTCTTC. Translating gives CASSVWIAGVQDNEQFF.

As DNA, the CDR3 is TGTGCCAGCAGCTTGGGTTGGGGGCACTCCTACGAGCAGTACTTC. This gives the protein CASSLGWGHSYEQYF. The V call is TRBV5-4, the J call TRBJ2-7, with a weak D call TRBD1 (6 bases). Per germline, CDR1 SGHNT and CDR2 YYREEE (reference sequence). V was trimmed by 0 bases and J by 0 bases, leaving 10 bases between them. CDR3 length: 15 residues.

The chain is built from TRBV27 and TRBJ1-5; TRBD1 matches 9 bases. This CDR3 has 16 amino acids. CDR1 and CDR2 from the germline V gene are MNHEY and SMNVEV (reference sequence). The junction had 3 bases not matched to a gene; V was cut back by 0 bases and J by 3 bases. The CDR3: CASSLSGTGNNQPQHF. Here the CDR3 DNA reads TGTGCCAGCAGTTTATCGGGGACAGGGAACAATCAGCCCCAGCATTTT.

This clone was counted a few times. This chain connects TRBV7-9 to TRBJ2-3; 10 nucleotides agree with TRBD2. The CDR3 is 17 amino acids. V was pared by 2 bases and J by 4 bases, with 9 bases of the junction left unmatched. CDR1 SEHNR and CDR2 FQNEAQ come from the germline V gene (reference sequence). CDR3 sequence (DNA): TGTGCCAGCAGCTTATTTGCCCGCCTAGCGGGAGCAGATACGCAGTATTTT. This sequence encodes CASSLFARLAGADTQYF.

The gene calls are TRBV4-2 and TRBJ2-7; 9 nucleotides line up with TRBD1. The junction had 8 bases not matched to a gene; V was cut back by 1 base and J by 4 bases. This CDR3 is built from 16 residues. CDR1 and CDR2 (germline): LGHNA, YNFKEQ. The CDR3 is CASSQASGTGLYEQYF. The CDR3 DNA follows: TGTGCCAGCAGCCAAGCTTCCGGGACAGGGCTATACGAGCAGTACTTC.

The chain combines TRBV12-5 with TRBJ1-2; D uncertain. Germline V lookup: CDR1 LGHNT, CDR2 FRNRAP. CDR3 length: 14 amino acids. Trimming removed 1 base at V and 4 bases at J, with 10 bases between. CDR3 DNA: TGTGCTAGTGGTTTGGGGGGTGTCAGCTATGGCTACACCTTC. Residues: CASGLGGVSYGYTF. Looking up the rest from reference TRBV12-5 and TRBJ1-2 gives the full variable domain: DARVTQTPRHKVTEMGQEVTMRCQPILGHNTVFWYRQTMMQGLELLAYFRNRAPLDDSGMPKDRFSAEMPDATLATLKIQPSEPRDSAVYFCASGLGGVSYGYTFGSGTRLTVV.

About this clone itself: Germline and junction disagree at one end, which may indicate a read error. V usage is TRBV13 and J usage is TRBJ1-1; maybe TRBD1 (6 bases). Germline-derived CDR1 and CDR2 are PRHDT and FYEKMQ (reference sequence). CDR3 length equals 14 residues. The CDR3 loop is CASSLGTTRGEAFF. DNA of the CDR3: TGTGCCAGCAGCCTAGGGACAACGAGAGGGGAAGCTTTCTTT.

DNA of the CDR3: TGTGCCAGCAGGTCGGGATCAGGAGCTGGAAACACCATATATTTT. This translates into CASRSGSGAGNTIYF. The V and J genes are TRBV2 and TRBJ1-3; the D is unclear. Germline V lookup: CDR1 SNHLY, CDR2 FYNNEI. V was trimmed by 6 bases and J by 2 bases, leaving 14 bases between them. The CDR3 totals 15 residues.

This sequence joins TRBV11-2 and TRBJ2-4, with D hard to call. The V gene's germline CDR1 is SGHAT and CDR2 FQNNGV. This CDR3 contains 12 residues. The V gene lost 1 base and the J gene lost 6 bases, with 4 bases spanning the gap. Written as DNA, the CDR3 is TGTGCCAGCAGCTTAGGAATAAACATTCAGTACTTC. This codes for CASSLGINIQYF.

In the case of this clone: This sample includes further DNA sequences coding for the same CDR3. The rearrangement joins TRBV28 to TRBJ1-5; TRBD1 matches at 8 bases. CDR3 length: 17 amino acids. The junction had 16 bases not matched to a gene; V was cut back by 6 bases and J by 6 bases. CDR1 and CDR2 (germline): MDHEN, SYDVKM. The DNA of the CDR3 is TGTGCCAGCAGACCTTACACTGGGCAGGGGGCTAGTCAGCCCCAGCATTTT. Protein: CASRPYTGQGASQPQHF.